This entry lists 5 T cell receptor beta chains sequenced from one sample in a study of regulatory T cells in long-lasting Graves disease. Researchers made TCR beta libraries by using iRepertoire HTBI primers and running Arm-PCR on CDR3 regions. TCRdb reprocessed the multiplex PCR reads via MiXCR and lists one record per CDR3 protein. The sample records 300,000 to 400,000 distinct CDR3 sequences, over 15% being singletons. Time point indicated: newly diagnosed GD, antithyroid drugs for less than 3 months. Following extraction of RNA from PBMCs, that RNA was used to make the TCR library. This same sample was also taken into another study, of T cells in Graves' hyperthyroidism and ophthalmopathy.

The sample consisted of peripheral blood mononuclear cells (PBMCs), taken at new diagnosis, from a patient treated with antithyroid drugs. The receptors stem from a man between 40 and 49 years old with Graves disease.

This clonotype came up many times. CDR3 coding DNA: TGTGCCACCAGTGATTCGACCTACGAGCAGTACTTC. This encodes CATSDSTYEQYF. This chain connects TRBV24-1 to TRBJ2-7; D not certain. The V gene's germline CDR1 is KGHDR and CDR2 SFDVKD. This CDR3 contains 12 residues. V was cut by 2 bases and J by 2 bases, with 3 bases left in between.

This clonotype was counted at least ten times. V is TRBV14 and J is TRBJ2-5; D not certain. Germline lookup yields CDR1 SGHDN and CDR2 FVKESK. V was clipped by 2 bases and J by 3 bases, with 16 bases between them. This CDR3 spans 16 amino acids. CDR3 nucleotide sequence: TGTGCCAGCAGCCAATGGTTGGGTGGGCCTGAAGAGACCCAGTACTTC. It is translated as CASSQWLGGPEETQYF.

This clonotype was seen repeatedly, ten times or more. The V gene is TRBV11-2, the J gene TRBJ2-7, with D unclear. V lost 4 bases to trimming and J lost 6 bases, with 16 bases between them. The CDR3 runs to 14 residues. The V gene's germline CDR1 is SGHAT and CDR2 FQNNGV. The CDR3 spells CASSYQPNYGEQYF. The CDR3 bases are TGTGCCAGCAGCTACCAACCCAACTACGGCGAGCAGTACTTC.

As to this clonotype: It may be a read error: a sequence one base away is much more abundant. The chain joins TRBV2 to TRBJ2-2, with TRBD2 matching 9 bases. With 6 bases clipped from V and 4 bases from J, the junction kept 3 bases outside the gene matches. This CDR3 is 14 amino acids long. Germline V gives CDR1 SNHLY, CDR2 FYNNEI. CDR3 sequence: CASSGTSSTGELFF. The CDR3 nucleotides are TGTGCCAGCAGCGGGACTAGCAGCACCGGGGAGCTGTTTTTT.

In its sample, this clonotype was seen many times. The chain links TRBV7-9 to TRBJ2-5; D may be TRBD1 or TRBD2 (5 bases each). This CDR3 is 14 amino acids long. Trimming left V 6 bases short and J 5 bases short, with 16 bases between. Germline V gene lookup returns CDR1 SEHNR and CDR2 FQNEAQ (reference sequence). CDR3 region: CASSEAARVETQYF. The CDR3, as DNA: TGTGCCAGCAGTGAAGCGGCCAGGGTTGAGACCCAGTACTTC.